This T cell receptor beta chain derives from a study of shared clonotypes between healthy human individuals. Assay used: immunoSEQ multiplex PCR; TCRdb lists only in-frame clones, some missing. The table lists 1,400,000 or so clones, approximately 98.5% of them singletons. Those who donated were healthy HIV-negative adults, with no recent acute infections or vaccinations reported. Researchers partitioned CD4+ cells into CD45RA+ naive and CD45RA-negative memory subsets. The germline V and J ends were trimmed by 3 bases and 2 bases, with 20 bases remaining between them. Per germline, CDR1 SGHVS and CDR2 FNYEAQ. The CDR3 has 17 residues. Study-wide results and limits: Since donors were few, the genetic and exposure-history diversity represented was limited.

A remark on this clone: Antigen unknown.

The sequence derives from a man aged 25-45 years in good health. Sequencing was performed on naive CD4+ T cells sorted from blood. Subset reported: CD45RA+ positively selected. This sequence joins TRBV7-6 and TRBJ2-7, with a weak D call TRBD2 (6 bases). The CDR3 region is CASSLFGVGSGTYEQYF. In nucleotides, the CDR3 is TGTGCCAGCAGCTTGTTCGGCGTGGGTAGCGGAACCTACGAGCAGTACTTC.